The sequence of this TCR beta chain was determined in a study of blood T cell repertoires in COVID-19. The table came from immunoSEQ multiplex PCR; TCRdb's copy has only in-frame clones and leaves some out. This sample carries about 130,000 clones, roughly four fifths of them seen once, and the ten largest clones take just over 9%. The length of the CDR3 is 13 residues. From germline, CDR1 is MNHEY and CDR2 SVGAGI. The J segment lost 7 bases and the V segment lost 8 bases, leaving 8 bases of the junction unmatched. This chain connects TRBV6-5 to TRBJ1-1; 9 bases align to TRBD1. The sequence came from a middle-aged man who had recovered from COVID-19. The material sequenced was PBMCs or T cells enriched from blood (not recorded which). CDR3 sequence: CASFRTGELEAFF. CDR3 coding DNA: TGTGCCAGCTTCCGGACAGGGGAGCTTGAAGCTTTCTTT.